This TCR beta chain emerged from a study of shared clonotypes between healthy human individuals. The germline V and J ends were trimmed by 0 bases and 0 bases, with 10 bases remaining between them. The CDR3 spans 16 residues. Germline V gives CDR1 SGHRS, CDR2 YFSETQ. In the original processing: Junction-only sequences without quality scores were provided by ImmunoSEQ, so filtering was different. The data were produced by immunoSEQ multiplex PCR, yet TCRdb's version contains in-frame clones alone and is incomplete. V, J and clone size were drawn from that table, and D and trimming were deduced from the DNA. Of about 470,000 clones detected, roughly 77% appear once; the ten largest clones hold 13%.

The receptor was derived from a woman in her thirties or forties in good health. Some clones in this sample may be carry-over from other donors' samples. The specimen sequenced was PBMCs. The rearrangement uses TRBV5-1 and TRBJ1-3; D gene unclear. CDR3: CASSLGFANSGNTIYF. In nucleotides, the CDR3 is TGCGCCAGCAGCTTGGGATTTGCGAACTCTGGAAACACCATATATTTT.